The 10 T cell receptor beta chains below all came from one sample that was sequenced in a study of blood T cells in healthy people across ages (dated by TCRdb to between 2014 and 2017). The method was 5' RACE. Sequencing used an Illumina HiSeq 2500. The second PCR ran for roughly 7 to 11 cycles and used a J-beta primer mix along with a sample-barcoded 5' primer. TCRdb applied fastp at Q25 and MiXCR to the public reads, then kept only in-frame beta chains. Records with the same CDR3 protein are collapsed into one entry carrying the most frequent genes and DNA. Across this sample there are 1.5 million to 2 million distinct CDR3 sequences, with about 28% seen only once. The top ten clonotypes cover 6.5% to 8.5% of the sample. Source material: blood. Every receptor here comes from a young woman in good health.

This clonotype has ten or more counts. The chain links TRBV4-2 to TRBJ2-1, with 9 bases that match TRBD2. Germline values: CDR1 LGHNA, CDR2 YNFKEQ. The V segment lost 0 bases and the J segment 8 bases; nucleotides outside the gene matches: 14. This CDR3 is built from 18 residues. The CDR3 coding sequence is TGTGCCAGCAGCCAAGATCTTGGCGGGGGGGCCTTCAGAGATGAGCAGTTCTTC. The encoded protein is CASSQDLGGGAFRDEQFF.

The CDR3 loop is CASSSGLAGRGQETQYF. CDR3 bases: TGTGCCAGCAGCAGCGGCCTAGCGGGGAGGGGGCAAGAGACCCAGTACTTC. The chain uses TRBV9 and TRBJ2-5; 9 bases align to TRBD2. There are 17 residues in the CDR3. The V gene's germline CDR1 is SGDLS and CDR2 YYNGEE. Losses at the gene ends were 4 bases for V and 2 bases for J; bases not matched to a gene: 12.

The chain employs TRBV7-3 and TRBJ2-1; TRBD2 agrees at 8 bases. The CDR3 sequence is 16 residues long. V shed 4 bases and J 5 bases; nucleotides not matched to a gene: 10. Looked up from germline, CDR1 is SGHTA and CDR2 is FQGTGA. For the CDR3, the DNA is TGTGCCAGCAGCTCCGTAGCGGGGCCCCGAAACAATGAGCAGTTCTTC. It codes for CASSSVAGPRNNEQFF.

The V call is TRBV7-6, the J call TRBJ2-7; D uncertain. CDR1 is SGHVS and CDR2 is FNYEAQ in the germline V gene. CDR3 length: 13 amino acids. V was trimmed by 8 bases and J by 5 bases, leaving 16 bases between them. CDR3 protein: CASVGSLSDEQYF. CDR3 in DNA: TGTGCCAGCGTGGGATCCTTAAGCGACGAGCAGTACTTC.

The chain is built from TRBV20-1 and TRBJ2-1; D not resolved. CDR1 DFQATT and CDR2 SNEGSKA come from the germline V gene (reference sequence). V was pared by 0 bases and J by 11 bases, with 8 bases between. The CDR3 is made up of 11 amino acids. The CDR3, as DNA: TGCAGTGCTAGAGATGATGGACAGCAGTTCTTC. It yields the protein CSARDDGQQFF.

This clonotype was found many times. J is TRBJ2-3 and V is TRBV7-2, with 8 bases that match TRBD2. Germline loops: CDR1 SGHTA, CDR2 FQGNSA. This CDR3 comprises 16 residues. Trimming cost V 1 base and J 6 bases; bases outside gene matches: 9. The CDR3 reads CASSLVAGRVGDTQYF. Written as DNA, the CDR3 is TGTGCCAGCAGCTTAGTTGCCGGGAGGGTGGGCGATACGCAGTATTTT.

Concerning this clonotype itself: Just one base apart from a much larger clone, this may be a read error. This chain connects TRBV6-6 to TRBJ1-5; TRBD1 might be the D (6 bases). The CDR3 has 15 residues. The V and J ends lost 7 bases and 0 bases respectively, with 13 bases between them. CDR1 and CDR2 from the germline V gene are MNHNY and SVGAGI (reference sequence). This chain's CDR3 is CASTSIGGSNQPQHF. The CDR3 DNA is TGTGCCAGCACCTCGATAGGGGGTAGCAATCAGCCCCAGCATTTT.

In its sample, this clonotype was seen a few times. The chain employs TRBV12-5 and TRBJ2-1, with 13 bases aligning to TRBD2. Germline values: CDR1 LGHNT, CDR2 FRNRAP. The CDR3 is 14 amino acids. V lost 7 bases to trimming and J lost 8 bases; unmatched junction nucleotides: 5. As DNA, the CDR3 is TGTGCTAGTGTTCAGACTAGCGGGGGGTATGAGCAGTTCTTC. This encodes CASVQTSGGYEQFF. Full variable domain (outside the CDR3, taken from reference TRBV12-5 and TRBJ2-1): DARVTQTPRHKVTEMGQEVTMRCQPILGHNTVFWYRQTMMQGLELLAYFRNRAPLDDSGMPKDRFSAEMPDATLATLKIQPSEPRDSAVYFCASVQTSGGYEQFFGPGTRLTVL.

V is TRBV25-1 and J is TRBJ2-2, with TRBD1 matching over 9 bases. The CDR3 runs 16 residues. The germline gives CDR1 MGHDK, CDR2 SYGVNS. Trimming at V came to 3 bases and at J to 5 bases, leaving 7 bases not matched to a gene. The CDR3 spells CASSDPGQGRTGELFF. The CDR3 bases are TGTGCCAGCAGTGACCCGGGACAGGGAAGAACCGGGGAGCTGTTTTTT.

The CDR3 coding sequence is TGTGCCAGCAGCCTATGGACAGGGGGAGTAAATCAGCCCCAGCATTTT. Protein: CASSLWTGGVNQPQHF. The rearrangement links TRBV12-3 or TRBV12-4 to TRBJ1-5; TRBD1 agrees at 10 bases. The CDR3 covers 16 residues. Trimming at V came to 6 bases and at J to 4 bases, leaving 9 bases not matched to a gene.